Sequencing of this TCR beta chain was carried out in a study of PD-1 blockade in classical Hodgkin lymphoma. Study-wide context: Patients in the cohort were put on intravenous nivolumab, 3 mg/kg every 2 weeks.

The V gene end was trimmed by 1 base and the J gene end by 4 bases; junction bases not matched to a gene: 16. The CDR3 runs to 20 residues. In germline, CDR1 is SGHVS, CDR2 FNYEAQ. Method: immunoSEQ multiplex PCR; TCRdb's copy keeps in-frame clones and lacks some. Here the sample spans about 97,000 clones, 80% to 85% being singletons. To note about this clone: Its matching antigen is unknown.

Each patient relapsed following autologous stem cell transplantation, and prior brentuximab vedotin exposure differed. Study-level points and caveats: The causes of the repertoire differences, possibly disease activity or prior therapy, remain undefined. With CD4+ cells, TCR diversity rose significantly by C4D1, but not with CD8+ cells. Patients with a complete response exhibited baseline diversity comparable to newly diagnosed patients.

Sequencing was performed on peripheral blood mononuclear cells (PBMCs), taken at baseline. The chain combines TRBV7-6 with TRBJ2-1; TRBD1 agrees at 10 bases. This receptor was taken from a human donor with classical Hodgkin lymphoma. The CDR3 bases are TGTGCCAGCAGCTTAGTCGGGGGGCTGACGGGACAGGGGATTTACAATGAGCAGTTCTTC. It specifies CASSLVGGLTGQGIYNEQFF.